This T cell receptor beta chain derives from a study of shared clonotypes between healthy human individuals. Study results and limitations: Relative to memory subsets, naive subsets generally showed larger estimated richness.

As concerns this clone: Its antigen is not known.

Sorted-subset replicate PCR reactions were performed with about 190 ng DNA, corresponding to tens of thousands of T cell genomes. TCRdb's copy holds only in-frame clones and misses some; the assay was immunoSEQ multiplex PCR. This table has roughly 1,100,000 clones, 65% to 80% appearing once. Trimming pared 2 bases from V and 6 bases from J, leaving 12 bases between. This CDR3 comprises 14 residues. CDR1 is SGHRS, CDR2 YFSETQ, per germline. The sequencing input was memory CD4+ T cells sorted from blood. The subset denotes: CD45RA-negative fraction. The clonotype originates from a man aged 18 to 30 in good health. The chain employs TRBV5-1 and TRBJ2-1; D unresolved. The CDR3 DNA reads as TGCGCCAGCAGCTTAATAGCCACAAGCAATGAGCAGTTCTTC. Translation gives CASSLIATSNEQFF.